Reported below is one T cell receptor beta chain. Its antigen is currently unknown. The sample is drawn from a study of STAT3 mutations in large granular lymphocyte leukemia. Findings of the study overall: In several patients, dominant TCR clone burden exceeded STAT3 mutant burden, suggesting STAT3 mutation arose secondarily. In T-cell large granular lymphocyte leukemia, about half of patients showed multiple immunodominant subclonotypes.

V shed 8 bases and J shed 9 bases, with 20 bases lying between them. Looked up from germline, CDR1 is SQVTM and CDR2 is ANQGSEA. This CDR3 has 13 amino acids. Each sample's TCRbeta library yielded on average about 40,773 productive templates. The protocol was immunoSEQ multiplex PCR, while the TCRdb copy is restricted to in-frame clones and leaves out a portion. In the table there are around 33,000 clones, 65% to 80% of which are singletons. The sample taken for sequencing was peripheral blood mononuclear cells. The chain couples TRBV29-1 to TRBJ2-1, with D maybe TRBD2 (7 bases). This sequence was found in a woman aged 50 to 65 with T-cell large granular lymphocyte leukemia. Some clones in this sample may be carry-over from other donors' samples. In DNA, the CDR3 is TGCAGCACGGGACTAAGAGGGGGGGGTGAGCAGTTCTTC. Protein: CSTGLRGGGEQFF.